The clone carrying this T cell receptor beta chain was counted a few times. Antigen specificity is unknown. Germline CDR1 SEHNR, CDR2 FQNEAQ (reference sequence). CDR3 length equals 17 residues. Unmatched junction bases numbered 8, after V lost 1 base and J lost 8 bases. TCRdb re-called the 5' RACE reads with MiXCR, one entry per CDR3 protein. This table holds about 340,000 distinct CDR3 sequences, 8.5% to 10% found once. The data belong to a study of T cells after yellow fever vaccination. Findings of the study overall: The booster saw the reappearance of most primary-vaccination clones (around 96% CD4, almost 90% CD8).

The chain recombines TRBV7-9 with TRBJ1-6, with TRBD1 matching over 10 bases. The receptor was isolated from a man aged 18-30 years who received the YFV17D yellow fever vaccine. Sequences were derived from PBMCs, sampled on the day of the first yellow fever vaccination. The CDR3 DNA is TGTGCCAGCAGCTTAGTCCCGGGACAGGGGAAGGATTCACCCCTCCACTTT. Protein product: CASSLVPGQGKDSPLHF.